The 31 T cell receptor beta chains listed next were all sequenced from one sample in a study of T-cell reconstitution after alpha-beta-depleted transplantation in children. A library of TCRbeta sequences, prepared with unique molecular identifiers, was generated. TCRdb used MiXCR to reprocess the PCR reads, holding one entry per CDR3 protein. Of about 580,000 distinct CDR3 sequences listed, under 25% are singletons. The sample was PBMCs, mostly from graft donor cells, taken 360 days after TCRalphabeta/CD19-depleted stem cell transplant. The receptors come from a boy in the first two years of life who had a stem cell transplant for acute myeloid leukemia, so the T cells may come from the graft donor.

The V gene is TRBV5-1, the J gene TRBJ2-3; 8 bases match TRBD1. The V and J ends lost 1 base and 6 bases, in that order; junction bases with no gene match: 10. The CDR3 consists of 16 residues. The germline V gene has CDR1 SGHRS and CDR2 YFSETQ. CDR3 sequence reads: CASSLWTGQAGDTQYF. The CDR3 coding sequence is TGCGCCAGCAGCTTGTGGACGGGACAGGCTGGGGATACGCAGTATTTT.

V and J are TRBV18 and TRBJ2-1; 7 bases fit TRBD1. Trimming at V came to 3 bases and at J to 7 bases, leaving 12 bases not matched to a gene. Germline CDR1 and CDR2: KGHSH and LQKENI. This CDR3 comprises 16 residues. CDR3 nucleotide sequence: TGTGCCAGCTCACCGGTCGAAGGGGGCGCCGGTAATGAGCAGTTCTTC. Protein sequence: CASSPVEGGAGNEQFF.

In its sample, this clonotype was seen many times. The rearrangement uses TRBV6-2 or TRBV6-3 and TRBJ2-3; 11 bases fit TRBD2. V was pared by 2 bases and J by 6 bases, with 10 bases of the junction left unmatched. The CDR3 covers 17 residues. Germline V lookup: CDR1 MNHEY, CDR2 SVGEGT. The CDR3 protein is CASSYPPLAGGPDTQYF. The CDR3, as DNA: TGTGCCAGCAGTTACCCCCCTCTAGCGGGGGGTCCGGATACGCAGTATTTT.

The chain combines TRBV7-3 with TRBJ1-1, with 7 bases matching TRBD1. There are 13 residues in the CDR3. Germline V CDR1 and CDR2: SGHTA, FQGTGA. V lost 6 bases to trimming and J lost 7 bases; unmatched junction nucleotides: 8. The CDR3 protein is CASSSTGEDEAFF. DNA for the CDR3: TGTGCCAGCAGTTCCACAGGGGAAGATGAAGCTTTCTTT.

The chain employs TRBV6-2 or TRBV6-3 and TRBJ2-3; D call uncertain. CDR1 and CDR2 from the germline V gene are MNHEY and SVGEGT. V was trimmed by 8 bases and J by 4 bases, leaving 7 bases between them. This CDR3 spans 11 amino acids. In DNA form, the CDR3 reads TGTGCCAGCCTTAGGGCAGATACGCAGTATTTT. Protein: CASLRADTQYF.

This clonotype was observed a handful of times. The chain uses TRBV7-3 and TRBJ2-3, with TRBD1 identical over 8 bases. This CDR3 has 14 residues. After removal of 5 bases from V and 4 bases from J, the junction contained 5 bases not matched to a gene. Looked up from germline, CDR1 is SGHTA and CDR2 is FQGTGA. The DNA of the CDR3 is TGTGCCAGCAGCAAACAGGGGGAGTCAGATACGCAGTATTTT. Protein: CASSKQGESDTQYF.

This clonotype has just a few counts. V usage is TRBV20-1 and J usage is TRBJ1-2, with a tentative D call TRBD1 (5 bases). Trimming left V 1 base short and J 2 bases short, with 17 bases between. From germline, CDR1 is DFQATT and CDR2 SNEGSKA (reference sequence). This CDR3 region has 16 residues. The CDR3 sequence: CSARAHLVWGNYGYTF. Written as DNA, the CDR3 is TGCAGTGCTAGAGCTCATTTGGTTTGGGGGAACTATGGCTACACCTTC.

The sample holds a few counts of this clonotype. V gene TRBV24-1 combines with J gene TRBJ1-5; D uncertain. With 5 bases removed from V and 1 base from J, the gap between germline ends came to 8 bases. The CDR3 extends over 14 amino acids. Germline CDR1 KGHDR, CDR2 SFDVKD. The CDR3 region is CATSGGLSNQPQHF. CDR3 bases: TGTGCCACCAGTGGAGGGCTCAGCAATCAGCCCCAGCATTTT.

V is TRBV20-1 and J is TRBJ2-3, with TRBD2 identical over 10 bases. Germline CDR1 is DFQATT and CDR2 is SNEGSKA (reference sequence). This CDR3 region has 15 residues. The ends lost 6 bases at V and 9 bases at J; junction bases unmatched: 15. The CDR3 reads CSAILAGAPGGTQYF. The CDR3 DNA is TGCAGTGCCATCCTAGCGGGGGCCCCCGGGGGGACGCAGTATTTT.

The chain has TRBV24-1 and TRBJ2-1, with 7 positions matching TRBD2. V trimming: 4 bases; J trimming: 3 bases; junction bases outside the gene matches: 14. The germline gives CDR1 KGHDR, CDR2 SFDVKD. The CDR3 contains 18 residues. DNA of the CDR3: TGTGCCACCAGTGACCCCAATGGAGGAACGGGGGGCTACAATGAGCAGTTCTTC. This translates into CATSDPNGGTGGYNEQFF.

V gene TRBV11-2 combines with J gene TRBJ2-2, with TRBD2 matching over 11 bases. There are 19 residues in the CDR3. Trimming removed 0 bases from V and 0 bases from J; junction bases left unmatched: 6. From germline, CDR1 is SGHAT and CDR2 FQNNGV. The CDR3 coding sequence is TGTGCCAGCAGCTTAGATTCGGGACTAGCGGCCGCGAACACCGGGGAGCTGTTTTTT. Protein: CASSLDSGLAAANTGELFF.

A single count supports this clonotype. The chain carries TRBV24-1 and TRBJ2-7; 7 bases line up with TRBD1. CDR3 length equals 13 residues. Trimming cost V 7 bases and J 5 bases; bases outside gene matches: 7. The V gene's germline CDR1 is KGHDR and CDR2 SFDVKD. CDR3 protein: CATRNPTGNEQYF. The CDR3 DNA sequence: TGTGCCACCAGAAACCCGACAGGGAACGAGCAGTACTTC.

The chain uses TRBV29-1 and TRBJ2-1, with TRBD1 matching 9 bases. Germline CDR1 and CDR2: SQVTM and ANQGSEA. The CDR3 contains 17 residues. V gave up 1 base and J gave up 1 base; unmatched junction bases: 8. The CDR3 coding sequence is TGCAGCGTTGAAGGACAACAACAGGGGGCTTCCTACAATGAGCAGTTCTTC. Residues: CSVEGQQQGASYNEQFF.

This clonotype occurred a few times. The CDR3 loop reads CASRLNHTEAFF. The CDR3 bases are TGTGCCAGCAGACTAAACCACACTGAAGCTTTCTTT. The chain recombines TRBV12-3 or TRBV12-4 with TRBJ1-1; D remains ambiguous. Trimming pared 6 bases from V and 3 bases from J, leaving 8 bases between. The CDR3 sequence is 12 residues long.

This clonotype has a handful of counts. This chain uses TRBV28 with TRBJ2-1; no firm D call. Per the germline V gene, CDR1 is MDHEN and CDR2 is SYDVKM. This CDR3 contains 13 residues. Trimming pared 7 bases from V and 5 bases from J, leaving 12 bases between. CDR3: CASTIAVDNEQFF. The CDR3 DNA is TGTGCCAGCACAATTGCCGTGGACAATGAGCAGTTCTTC.

This clonotype came up a few times. DNA of the CDR3: TGTGCCACCAGCGAGACGCCCGGACTCTTTTACGAGCAGTACTTC. Translation: CATSETPGLFYEQYF. The rearrangement uses TRBV15 and TRBJ2-7; TRBD2 might be the D (5 bases). Germline V lookup: CDR1 LNHNV, CDR2 YYDKDF (reference sequence). V was shortened by 5 bases and J by 4 bases, with 18 bases between the two germline ends. The CDR3 has 15 amino acids.

The sample holds a few counts of this clonotype. The chain carries TRBV20-1 and TRBJ2-7, with D possibly TRBD1 on 7 matching bases. Germline V gene lookup returns CDR1 DFQATT and CDR2 SNEGSKA (reference sequence). The CDR3 consists of 14 residues. V lost 5 bases to trimming and J lost 3 bases, with 17 bases between them. DNA of the CDR3: TGCAGTGCTCTTACGACAGGGAGGAACTACGAGCAGTACTTC. It specifies CSALTTGRNYEQYF.

This clonotype came up many times. Here the CDR3 DNA reads TGTGCCAGCAGTCTACAGGGGGCTCTCTACGAGCAGTACTTC. Residues: CASSLQGALYEQYF. The chain links TRBV2 to TRBJ2-7, with 9 nucleotides matching TRBD1. J gave up 3 bases and V 5 bases, and 5 bases lay outside the gene matches. The CDR3 is 14 residues long. CDR1 and CDR2 from the germline V gene are SNHLY and FYNNEI.

This clonotype was seen a few times. The chain combines TRBV6-5 with TRBJ1-1, with D possibly matching TRBD1 (5 bases). The V gene lost 1 base and the J gene lost 4 bases, with 10 bases spanning the gap. This CDR3 contains 14 residues. Per the germline V gene, CDR1 is MNHEY and CDR2 is SVGAGI. The CDR3: CASSYFRGATEAFF. The CDR3 DNA reads as TGTGCCAGCAGTTACTTTCGGGGCGCCACTGAAGCTTTCTTT.

The sample holds many counts of this clonotype. V is TRBV6-1 and J is TRBJ2-5; 9 positions match TRBD1. The CDR3 is 15 amino acids. CDR1 is MNHNS and CDR2 is SASEGT in the germline V gene. V dropped 3 bases and J dropped 6; count of bases not matched to a gene: 8. In DNA form, the CDR3 reads TGTGCCAGCAGTGATCACAGGGGGCAAGGACAGACCCAGTACTTC. Amino acid sequence: CASSDHRGQGQTQYF.

This chain uses TRBV20-1 with TRBJ2-5, with D maybe TRBD2 (7 bases). Germline loops: CDR1 DFQATT, CDR2 SNEGSKA (reference sequence). Trimming left V 4 bases short and J 5 bases short, with 14 bases between. The CDR3 is made up of 13 amino acids. The CDR3 is CSATPRGGETQYF. The DNA of the CDR3 is TGCAGTGCTACCCCGCGCGGGGGCGAGACCCAGTACTTC.

The rearrangement joins TRBV7-2 to TRBJ2-5, with TRBD2 matching over 9 bases. J was trimmed by 2 bases and V by 5 bases; bases with no gene match: 6. CDR3 length: 15 residues. Per germline, CDR1 SGHTA and CDR2 FQGNSA. The DNA for the CDR3 is TGTGCCAGCAGCCAACACGGACTAGCGCAAGAGACCCAGTACTTC. It translates to CASSQHGLAQETQYF.

Ten or more counts support this clonotype. The rearrangement links TRBV9 to TRBJ2-3; 7 bases fit TRBD2. The trim removed 0 bases at V and 1 base at J, leaving 5 bases unmatched. CDR1 SGDLS and CDR2 YYNGEE come from the germline V gene. CDR3 size: 16 residues. CDR3 bases: TGTGCCAGCAGCGTAGGCGTGGGGGGGGGCACAGATACGCAGTATTTT. Translation: CASSVGVGGGTDTQYF.

This clonotype has at least ten counts. One end of the junction does not line up with germline, which may come from a read error. The chain joins TRBV20-1 to TRBJ1-1; 10 nucleotides align to TRBD1. CDR1 is DFQATT, CDR2 SNEGSKA, per germline (reference sequence). The CDR3 sequence is 11 residues long. CDR3: CSARGDRGKIF. The CDR3 DNA is TGCAGTGCTAGAGGGGACAGGGGAAAGATCTTT.

This clonotype came up a few times. One end of the junction fails to match germline, which may point to a read error. The rearrangement links TRBV29-1 to TRBJ1-3, with D possibly matching TRBD1 (6 bases). The CDR3 loop spans 16 amino acids. Germline CDR1 reads SQVTM; CDR2 reads ANQGSEA. This CDR3 reads CSVEGEQGGAGNTIYF. Here the CDR3 DNA reads TGCAGCGTGGAAGGCGAACAGGGAGGTGCTGGAAACACCATATATTTT.

This clonotype was observed a single time. This sequence joins TRBV5-1 and TRBJ1-1, with D unresolved. Per the germline V gene, CDR1 is SGHRS and CDR2 is YFSETQ. This CDR3 contains 14 residues. The V end lost 2 bases, the J end lost 1 base, and 9 bases lay between the germline ends. DNA for the CDR3: TGCGCCAGCAGCTTTGTCTCGGGGAACACTGAAGCTTTCTTT. It yields the protein CASSFVSGNTEAFF.

Only a few counts were recorded for this clonotype. The rearrangement uses TRBV28 and TRBJ2-7, with 11 nucleotides matching TRBD2. In germline, CDR1 is MDHEN, CDR2 SYDVKM. Losses at the gene ends were 5 bases for V and 2 bases for J; bases not matched to a gene: 20. This CDR3 is 20 amino acids long. CDR3 region: CASSVDYTRLAGGSTYEQYV. CDR3 bases: TGTGCCAGCAGTGTAGACTATACTCGTCTAGCGGGGGGTTCTACCTACGAGCAGTACGTC.

The chain has TRBV5-1 and TRBJ2-3; perhaps TRBD1 as D (5 bases). Trimming pared 1 base from V and 4 bases from J, leaving 13 bases between. CDR3 length: 15 residues. CDR1 and CDR2 from the germline V gene are SGHRS and YFSETQ. CDR3 DNA sequence: TGCGCCAGCAGCTTGTGGCAGGGTACGTCAGATACGCAGTATTTT. Translated: CASSLWQGTSDTQYF.

This clonotype came up many times. The rearrangement uses TRBV5-1 and TRBJ2-5; maybe TRBD2 (6 bases). V dropped 5 bases and J dropped 1 base, with 9 bases sitting between them. Germline lookup yields CDR1 SGHRS and CDR2 YFSETQ. This CDR3 comprises 13 residues. The CDR3 nucleotides are TGCGCCAGCAGAGGTAGCGGCCAAGAGACCCAGTACTTC. It specifies CASRGSGQETQYF. Supplemented by reference TRBV5-1 and TRBJ2-5, the full variable domain reads KAGVTQTPRYLIKTRGQQVTLSCSPISGHRSVSWYQQTPGQGLQFLFEYFSETQRNKGNFPGRFSGRQFSNSRSEMNVSTLELGDSALYLCASRGSGQETQYFGPGTRLLVL.

The chain carries TRBV5-1 and TRBJ1-1, with D unclear. Germline V gives CDR1 SGHRS, CDR2 YFSETQ. The CDR3 extends over 15 amino acids. V lost 1 base, J lost 0 bases, and 10 bases lay in between. CDR3 sequence reads: CASSLRPLMNTEAFF. The CDR3 DNA is TGCGCCAGCAGCTTGCGACCCCTCATGAACACTGAAGCTTTCTTT.

The V gene is TRBV20-1, the J gene TRBJ1-4; 12 bases fit TRBD1. The V segment lost 6 bases and the J segment 7 bases; nucleotides outside the gene matches: 6. CDR1 is DFQATT, CDR2 SNEGSKA, per germline (reference sequence). The CDR3 loop spans 14 amino acids. This CDR3 reads CSAKRDRGPEKLFF. The CDR3 DNA sequence: TGCAGTGCGAAACGGGACAGGGGGCCTGAAAAACTGTTTTTT.